The rows below give T cell receptor beta chains drawn from one sample of a study of CD8 T cells in ankylosing spondylitis. TCRdb reprocessed the 5' RACE reads via MiXCR and lists one record per CDR3 protein. The sample gives about 210,000 distinct CDR3 sequences, 7% to 10% of which show up once; approximately 5% is in the top ten. Sequenced: blood, either unsorted or a sorted T cell fraction (not recorded which). Source of these receptors: a female donor with ankylosing spondylitis or in good health (not recorded which). The CDR3 runs from the conserved cysteine through the conserved F or W. A D gene is named only where the DNA matches it firmly. The listing skips clone size in some rows; elsewhere it reads once, few, many or a size class.

>TRBJ2-7|many|TRBV5-6|NA
TGTGCCAGCAGCTTGGCTCTACTCCGGGACACGGCCTACGAGCAGTACTTC
CASSLALLRDTAYEQYF
>TRBJ1-3|many|TRBV11-2|NA
TGTGCCAGCAGCTTAGAGGGGGGAGTGATCTCTGGAAACACCATATATTTT
CASSLEGGVISGNTIYF
>TRBJ2-7|many|TRBV4-3|NA
TGCGCCAGCAGCCAAGGCTTCCCCACCTACGAGCAGTACTTC
CASSQGFPTYEQYF
>TRBJ1-4|few|TRBV14|NA
TGTGCCAGCAGCCAAGATCTTCCGGCCGTAGACGAAAAACTGTTTTTT
CASSQDLPAVDEKLFF
>TRBJ2-7|many|TRBV3-1|NA
TGTGCCAGCAGCTCTCACCCGAGCTCCTACGAGCAGTACTTC
CASSSHPSSYEQYF
>TRBJ1-5|many|TRBV6-1|TRBD1
TGTGCCAGCACCCGACAGGGGGCCAAGAATCAGCCCCAGCATTTT
CASTRQGAKNQPQHF
>TRBJ1-1|many|TRBV29-1|TRBD1
TGCAGCGTTGAGTTCCCAGGGGGCGATAACATCCCCGAAGGGGGGATCCCAGTCTTT
CSVEFPGGDNIPEGGIPVF
>TRBJ2-7|many|TRBV14|NA
TGTGCCAGCAGCCCATTCTTAGCAGTGAACTCGCAGTACTTC
CASSPFLAVNSQYF
>TRBJ1-2|many|TRBV6-2/TRBV6-3|NA
TGTGCCAGCAGAGAAAACTGGTCGACTAACTATGGCTACACCTTC
CASRENWSTNYGYTF
>TRBJ1-4|many|TRBV4-2|TRBD1
TGTGCCAGCAGCCATCCGGGACAGGGGAATGAAAAACTGTTTTTT
CASSHPGQGNEKLFF
>TRBJ2-3|many|TRBV5-1|NA
TGCGCCAGCAGCCCTGGACCCTCGGGGACGCAGTATTTT
CASSPGPSGTQYF
>TRBJ2-1|NA|TRBV5-4|TRBD2
TGTGCCAGCAGCTTGGGTCTGACAGCGGGAGTCTCCTCCTACAATGAGCAGTTCTTC
CASSLGLTAGVSSYNEQFF
>TRBJ1-2|many|TRBV4-2|NA
TGTGCCAGCAGCCAAGTCAGAGGGACGGAATATGGCTACACCTTC
CASSQVRGTEYGYTF
>TRBJ2-5|many|TRBV29-1|TRBD1
TGCAGCTCGTTGACAGGGCAAGAGACCCAGTACTTC
CSSLTGQETQYF
>TRBJ2-5|many|TRBV25-1|NA
TGTGCCAGCAGTGAAATCGTCTGGGGGAGGGAGACCCAGTACTTC
CASSEIVWGRETQYF
>TRBJ2-7|NA|TRBV7-9|TRBD1
TGTGCCAGCAGCTTAGAAGCCGTAGGGACAGGGTCATACGAGCAGTACTTC
CASSLEAVGTGSYEQYF
>TRBJ2-5|many|TRBV29-1|NA
TGCAGCGTTGACGTATCGGAGACCCAGTACTTC
CSVDVSETQYF
>TRBJ2-1|many|TRBV19|TRBD2
TGTGCCAGTAGTATAGTTGGGACTAGCAATGAGCAGTTCTTC
CASSIVGTSNEQFF
>TRBJ1-1|NA|TRBV11-2|NA
TGTGCCAGCAGCTTCACCCCCAGGCCGAACACTGAAGCTTTCTTT
CASSFTPRPNTEAFF
>TRBJ2-7|few|TRBV7-9|TRBD2
TGTGCCAGCAGCTTTCCAGCGGGGGTGAGTTACGAGCAGTACTTC
CASSFPAGVSYEQYF
>TRBJ2-7|many|TRBV5-1|NA
TGCGCCAGCAGCTTGGGGGCTTCCTACGAGCAGTACTTC
CASSLGASYEQYF
>TRBJ2-7|many|TRBV28|TRBD2
TGTGCCAGCATCCGGGGAGGGTCCTACGAGCAGTACTTC
CASIRGGSYEQYF
>TRBJ2-6|many|TRBV7-9|NA
TGTGCCAGCATTCAATTAAAAATCCCTGGGGCCAACGTCCTGACTTTC
CASIQLKIPGANVLTF
>TRBJ2-6|few|TRBV9|NA
TGTGCCAGCAGCGGGGGGACAACTGGGGCCAACGTCCTGACTTTC
CASSGGTTGANVLTF
>TRBJ2-2|many|TRBV20-1|NA
TGCAGTAGTCCGGGGCCGATGAACACCGGGGAGCTGTTTTTT
CSSPGPMNTGELFF
>TRBJ1-5|few|TRBV18|TRBD1
TGTGCCAGCTCAGGGGACAGGGGTAATCAGCCCCAGCATTTT
CASSGDRGNQPQHF
>TRBJ2-1|many|TRBV16|TRBD1
TGTGCCAGCAGCCAGGGACAGAGCTACAATGAGCAGTTCTTC
CASSQGQSYNEQFF
>TRBJ2-7|many|TRBV5-5|NA
TGTGCCAGCAGCTCAGGACTCAGGCAAGGAGAGCAGTACTTC
CASSSGLRQGEQYF
>TRBJ2-1|many|TRBV30|NA
TGTGCCTGGAGTGAGGGAGACAGCTACAATGAGCAGTTCTTC
CAWSEGDSYNEQFF
>TRBJ2-2|few|TRBV7-6|TRBD1
TGTGCCAGCAGCCCCAGCACAGGGGTGGAGGACGGGGAGCTGTTTTTT
CASSPSTGVEDGELFF